This passage covers 17 T cell receptor beta chains from one sample sequenced in a study of response to subunit inactivated influenza vaccine. TCRdb re-derived calls from the RT-PCR reads in MiXCR, one entry per CDR3 protein. The sample consists of more than 450,000 distinct CDR3 sequences, under 9% of them appearing once. This specimen consisted of PBMCs from blood, obtained approximately 25 months after vaccination. All receptors come from a man between 50 and 69 years old who received an inactivated influenza vaccine.

V and J are TRBV7-8 and TRBJ2-3; TRBD1 agrees at 7 bases. Germline-derived CDR1 and CDR2 are SGHVS and FQNEAQ. V gave up 5 bases and J gave up 4 bases; unmatched junction bases: 9. The CDR3 has 15 amino acids. CDR3 in amino acids: CASSARQGPADTQYF. The CDR3 nucleotides read TGTGCCAGCAGCGCACGACAGGGACCGGCAGATACGCAGTATTTT.

This clonotype was seen a handful of times. J is TRBJ2-2 and V is TRBV24-1; D uncertain. Germline values: CDR1 KGHDR, CDR2 SFDVKD. The germline V and J ends were trimmed by 7 bases and 5 bases, with 10 bases remaining between them. The CDR3 extends over 13 amino acids. CDR3 in DNA: TGTGCCACCAGCCGACACAGAACCGGGGAGCTGTTTTTT. It translates to CATSRHRTGELFF.

This clonotype came up a few times. The rearrangement joins TRBV28 to TRBJ2-7; the D gene could be TRBD1 or TRBD2 (5 bases each). There are 14 residues in the CDR3. Per germline, CDR1 MDHEN and CDR2 SYDVKM. V was trimmed by 6 bases and J by 3 bases, leaving 15 bases between them. The CDR3 is CASSYPGRIYEQYF. In DNA, the CDR3 is TGTGCCAGCAGCTATCCGGGACGGATCTACGAGCAGTACTTC.

This chain links TRBV7-9 with TRBJ1-1, with D unclear. This CDR3 is 15 amino acids long. Germline values: CDR1 SEHNR, CDR2 FQNEAQ (reference sequence). Trimming removed 2 bases from V and 4 bases from J, with 14 bases in between. Here the CDR3 DNA reads TGTGCCAGCAGCTTAATGAGGATGTCAGTCACTGAAGCTTTCTTT. Translation: CASSLMRMSVTEAFF.

This clonotype was observed a few times. This chain uses TRBV29-1 with TRBJ1-4; 9 bases are shared with TRBD1. The CDR3 consists of 13 residues. Trimming took 7 bases from V and 6 from J; bases not matched to a gene: 6. Looked up from germline, CDR1 is SQVTM and CDR2 is ANQGSEA. The CDR3 nucleotides read TGCAGCGCATCACAGGGGGCATATGAAAAACTGTTTTTT. It is translated as CSASQGAYEKLFF.

This clonotype has only a few counts. The V call is TRBV5-1, the J call TRBJ2-1; 11 bases agree with TRBD1. J lost 6 bases, V lost 0 bases, and 5 bases had no gene match. The CDR3 sequence is 16 residues long. CDR1 is SGHRS, CDR2 YFSETQ, per germline. CDR3 sequence: CASSLGGTGGSNEQFF. CDR3 bases: TGCGCCAGCAGCTTGGGGGGGACAGGGGGTTCCAATGAGCAGTTCTTC.

This clonotype was recorded many times. This chain joins TRBV6-2 or TRBV6-3 and TRBJ2-7; TRBD2 is a possible D gene (6 bases). V shed 7 bases and J shed 4 bases, with 17 bases lying between them. The CDR3 covers 14 residues. CDR1 and CDR2 (germline): MNHEY, SVGEGT. The CDR3 DNA reads as TGTGCCAGCACCGAGGCGGGATCAGGGTACGAGCAGTACTTC. This sequence encodes CASTEAGSGYEQYF.

This clonotype was recorded at least ten times. This rearrangement joins TRBV5-1 to TRBJ2-2; 9 bases line up with TRBD1. This CDR3 spans 16 amino acids. Trimming cost V 0 bases and J 4 bases; bases outside gene matches: 4. Per the germline V gene, CDR1 is SGHRS and CDR2 is YFSETQ. CDR3 DNA: TGCGCCAGCAGCTTGGGGGGACAGGGAACCACCGGGGAGCTGTTTTTT. It codes for CASSLGGQGTTGELFF.

The sample holds a few counts of this clonotype. The chain employs TRBV10-3 and TRBJ2-2; a possible D gene is TRBD2 (5 bases). This CDR3 comprises 14 residues. V lost 5 bases and J 0 bases, leaving 7 bases between the germline ends. From germline, CDR1 is ENHRY and CDR2 SYGVKD. The CDR3 protein is CAISPGANTGELFF. CDR3 sequence (DNA): TGTGCCATCAGTCCCGGGGCGAACACCGGGGAGCTGTTTTTT.

The chain has TRBV6-2 or TRBV6-3 and TRBJ1-2; D may be TRBD1 (5 bases). The CDR3 spans 15 residues. V gave up 2 bases and J gave up 3 bases, with 13 bases separating them. CDR1 MNHEY and CDR2 SVGEGT come from the germline V gene. DNA of the CDR3: TGTGCCAGCAGTTACGGATCGGACAACTACTATGGCTACACCTTC. Translation: CASSYGSDNYYGYTF.

The V call is TRBV4-3, the J call TRBJ2-3; 10 positions match TRBD1. The CDR3 extends over 15 amino acids. In germline, CDR1 is LGHNA, CDR2 YSLEER. V shed 6 bases, J shed 8 bases, and the junction held 11 bases outside the gene matches. The CDR3 DNA reads TGCGCCAGCAGTGGGACCTCGACAGGGGGCGGTACGCAGTATTTT. Translating gives CASSGTSTGGGTQYF.

This clonotype occurred a few times. J is TRBJ1-3 and V is TRBV20-1, with 10 positions matching TRBD1. Germline values: CDR1 DFQATT, CDR2 SNEGSKA (reference sequence). Trimming cost V 1 base and J 4 bases; bases outside gene matches: 4. The CDR3 is made up of 15 amino acids. The CDR3: CSARVGTGDGNTIYF. CDR3 DNA: TGCAGTGCTAGAGTGGGGACAGGGGACGGAAACACCATATATTTT.

The rearrangement links TRBV12-3 or TRBV12-4 to TRBJ2-1, with D possibly being TRBD2 (6 bases). With 6 bases removed from V and 5 bases from J, the gap between germline ends came to 14 bases. The CDR3 length is 14 residues. CDR3 nucleotides: TGTGCCAGCAGCCCAGGACTAACCGACAATGAGCAGTTCTTC. Residues: CASSPGLTDNEQFF.

V gene TRBV24-1 combines with J gene TRBJ2-1; D could derive from TRBD1 or TRBD2 (5 bases each). CDR1 KGHDR and CDR2 SFDVKD come from the germline V gene. V lost 3 bases to trimming and J lost 10 bases, with 12 bases between them. This CDR3 is built from 13 residues. The CDR3 here is CATSDGTRREQFF. For the CDR3, the DNA is TGTGCCACCAGTGATGGGACGCGCAGGGAGCAGTTCTTC.

In this sample, this clonotype turned up many times. V is TRBV20-1 and J is TRBJ2-7; D possibly corresponds to TRBD1 (6 bases). Germline V gives CDR1 DFQATT, CDR2 SNEGSKA (reference sequence). The V end lost 0 bases, the J end lost 0 bases, and 21 bases lay between the germline ends. CDR3 size: 18 residues. In nucleotides, the CDR3 is TGCAGTGCTAGAGATTACAGGGCAGGAAAACAAACCTCCTACGAGCAGTACTTC. It encodes CSARDYRAGKQTSYEQYF.

The chain is built from TRBV7-2 and TRBJ2-7; no clear D gene. This CDR3 comprises 13 residues. The ends were cut back, 5 bases at V and 3 bases at J, with 11 bases in the middle. CDR1 and CDR2 from the germline V gene are SGHTA and FQGNSA. CDR3 coding DNA: TGTGCCAGCAGCGTAATGACAAGCTACGAGCAGTACTTC. It is translated as CASSVMTSYEQYF.

The chain employs TRBV5-6 and TRBJ2-4; D possibly corresponds to TRBD1 (5 bases). V dropped 3 bases and J dropped 0 bases, with 13 bases sitting between them. Germline loops: CDR1 SGHDT, CDR2 YYEEEE. This CDR3 has 16 amino acids. CDR3 protein: CASSWRTPTAKNIQYF. DNA of the CDR3: TGTGCCAGCAGCTGGCGGACACCGACAGCCAAAAACATTCAGTACTTC.